Shown below are 11 T cell receptor beta chains from a single sample sequenced in a study of T cell responses to AZD1222 COVID-19 vaccine (dated by TCRdb to about 2021). The library relied on the immunoSEQ multiplex PCR assay. This immuneACCESS table, as held by TCRdb, lists in-frame sequences with V and J called but not all clones. Of the missing ones, under half trace to an unresolved V gene in checked studies; the others have no known cause. The sample table records some 79,000 clones; around 80% of these occur just once. Roughly 50% of the sample comes from the top ten. The time point tag for this specimen amounts to: about 28 days (+/-7) after the second vaccine dose. The input for sequencing was peripheral blood, taken 28 days after the second AZD1222 dose. Receptors originate from an adult who received the AZD1222 COVID-19 vaccine.

This clone was counted a few times. The V and J genes are TRBV7-2 and TRBJ2-7; TRBD1 is a possible D gene (6 bases). The CDR3 length is 15 residues. The V end was cut by 9 bases, the J end by 3 bases, with 21 bases between. The germline V gene encodes CDR1 SGHTA and CDR2 FQGNSA. CDR3 sequence reads: CASSARGQSIYEQYF. The CDR3 nucleotides read TGTGCCAGTTCAGCAAGGGGACAAAGCATCTACGAGCAGTACTTC.

This clone was recorded a few times. The chain joins TRBV28 to TRBJ1-3, with D possibly TRBD1 on 5 matching bases. CDR3 size: 13 residues. From germline, CDR1 is MDHEN and CDR2 SYDVKM. V shed 8 bases and J shed 2 bases, with 10 bases lying between them. CDR3 DNA: TGTGCCAGCTCCAGGGCCACTGGAAACACCATATATTTT. This codes for CASSRATGNTIYF.

The chain uses TRBV28 and TRBJ2-5, with 9 positions matching TRBD1. Germline V gene lookup returns CDR1 MDHEN and CDR2 SYDVKM. The CDR3 has 17 residues. The V gene end was trimmed by 5 bases and the J gene end by 5 bases; junction bases not matched to a gene: 15. The CDR3 reads CASSRGQGRERGETQYF. CDR3 nucleotide sequence: TGTGCCAGCAGTAGGGGACAGGGCCGGGAGCGCGGGGAGACCCAGTACTTC.

This clone was detected only once. The chain has TRBV27 and TRBJ2-2; D unclear. V lost 1 base, J lost 1 base, and 10 bases lay in between. This CDR3 spans 16 amino acids. Germline V lookup: CDR1 MNHEY, CDR2 SMNVEV (reference sequence). In nucleotides, the CDR3 is TGTGCCAGCAGTTTATACCACCCTATGAACACCGGGGAGCTGTTTTTT. It codes for CASSLYHPMNTGELFF.

The CDR3: CASRDRVGLNEKLFF. DNA for the CDR3: TGTGCCAGTAGGGACAGGGTGGGCCTTAATGAAAAACTGTTTTTT. This rearrangement joins TRBV19 to TRBJ1-4; 8 nucleotides line up with TRBD1. V gave up 6 bases and J gave up 4 bases; unmatched junction bases: 7. The CDR3 is made up of 15 amino acids. Germline values: CDR1 LNHDA, CDR2 SQIVND (reference sequence). The complete variable domain, with remaining parts taken from reference TRBV19 and TRBJ1-4, reads DGGITQSPKYLFRKEGQNVTLSCEQNLNHDAMYWYRQDPGQGLRLIYYSQIVNDFQKGDIAEGYSVSREKKESFPLTVTSAQKNPTAFYLCASRDRVGLNEKLFFGSGTQLSVL.

CDR3 protein: CASSQDLTNEQYF. CDR3 DNA sequence: TGCGCCAGCAGCCAAGATCTAACGAACGAGCAGTACTTC. The chain has TRBV4-3 and TRBJ2-7; D is unclear. There are 13 residues in the CDR3. Trimming stripped 0 bases from V and 5 bases from J, with 8 bases between. Germline loops: CDR1 LGHNA, CDR2 YSLEER.

V and J are TRBV19 and TRBJ2-7; 8 nucleotides line up with TRBD2. CDR1 and CDR2 from the germline V gene are LNHDA and SQIVND (reference sequence). The CDR3 loop spans 15 amino acids. The ends lost 8 bases at V and 6 bases at J; junction bases unmatched: 15. This chain's CDR3 is CASAPRAGGSGEQYF. The DNA of the CDR3 is TGTGCCAGTGCGCCCCGGGCGGGAGGATCGGGCGAGCAGTACTTC.

The J gene is TRBJ1-1, the V gene TRBV5-5; possibly TRBD1 for D (5 bases). V shed 3 bases and J shed 2 bases, with 11 bases lying between them. The CDR3 has 14 amino acids. Germline CDR1 and CDR2: SGHKS and YYEKEE (reference sequence). The CDR3 region is CASSYGTSNTEAFF. As DNA, the CDR3 is TGTGCCAGCAGCTACGGGACGTCAAACACTGAAGCTTTCTTT.

This sequence joins TRBV3-1 (or the pseudogene TRBV3-2) and TRBJ2-6, with D perhaps being TRBD1 or TRBD2 (5 bases each). Trimming left V 5 bases short and J 0 bases short, with 11 bases between. Germline V gene data show CDR1 as LGHDT and CDR2 as YNNKEL (reference sequence). The CDR3 runs 16 residues. CDR3 in DNA: TGTGCCAGCAGCACCCCGGGGACCTCTGGGGCCAACGTCCTGACTTTC. Translated: CASSTPGTSGANVLTF.

The CDR3 sequence: CASSKGRVDTEAFF. The CDR3 DNA reads TGTGCCAGCAGTAAGGGACGGGTGGACACTGAAGCTTTCTTT. The chain uses TRBV28 and TRBJ1-1; TRBD1 might be the D (5 bases). Germline loops: CDR1 MDHEN, CDR2 SYDVKM. The CDR3 has 14 amino acids. V was trimmed by 5 bases and J by 3 bases, leaving 13 bases between them.

This clone was seen a few times. The J gene is TRBJ1-5, the V gene TRBV19; the D is unclear. Germline V gene data show CDR1 as LNHDA and CDR2 as SQIVND (reference sequence). V dropped 8 bases and J dropped 6 bases, with 8 bases sitting between them. The CDR3 length is 11 residues. This chain's CDR3 is CASGLGQPQHF. CDR3 in DNA: TGTGCCAGTGGGCTTGGTCAGCCCCAGCATTTT.